A single sample gave rise to the 28 T cell receptor beta chains below, sequenced in a study of shared clonotypes between healthy human individuals. Repertoires were generated with immunoSEQ multiplex PCR, while TCRdb's copy carries only in-frame clones and drops some. The sample consists of 2 million to 2.5 million clones, 85% to 95% of them appearing once. The source material was naive CD4+ T cells from PBMCs. Subset in this sample: CD45RA+ positively selected. The receptor set was obtained from a man between 18 and 35 years old in good health. Some clones in this sample may be carry-over from other donors' samples.

V and J are TRBV6-1 and TRBJ2-3; 7 bases agree with TRBD1. The CDR3 consists of 16 residues. V lost 4 bases, J lost 1 base, and 8 bases stayed unmatched. The germline gives CDR1 MNHNS, CDR2 SASEGT. The CDR3 coding sequence is TGTGCCAGCAGTGCCCCAGGGGGAGTCGGCACAGATACGCAGTATTTT. Translating it yields CASSAPGGVGTDTQYF.

The chain carries TRBV5-1 and TRBJ2-5; possible D gene TRBD2, 5 bases. The germline gives CDR1 SGHRS, CDR2 YFSETQ. This CDR3 has 15 residues. Trimming removed 2 bases at V and 3 bases at J, with 14 bases between. CDR3 residues: CASSFRRAAEETQYF. CDR3 nucleotide sequence: TGCGCCAGCAGCTTCAGGCGGGCGGCTGAAGAGACCCAGTACTTC.

The chain couples TRBV10-2 to TRBJ2-1; D may be TRBD1 or TRBD2 (5 bases each). This CDR3 spans 13 amino acids. V lost 6 bases, J lost 10 bases, and 16 bases lay in between. Germline CDR1 reads WSHSY; CDR2 reads SAAADI. The CDR3 loop reads CASRDPGLVEQFF. Here the CDR3 DNA reads TGCGCCAGCAGGGATCCGGGGCTTGTAGAGCAGTTCTTC.

This clone was found once. The genes are TRBV28 and TRBJ1-5; D call uncertain. CDR3 length: 14 amino acids. The V and J ends lost 7 bases and 10 bases respectively, with 20 bases between them. Germline V lookup: CDR1 MDHEN, CDR2 SYDVKM. The CDR3 DNA sequence: TGTGCCAGCACCACCCGAGCACTAGATCTTCCCCAGCATTTT. Translating gives CASTTRALDLPQHF.

This chain uses TRBV9 with TRBJ2-2; D gene unclear. There are 14 residues in the CDR3. V was pared by 0 bases and J by 7 bases, with 10 bases between. Germline assignment: CDR1 SGDLS and CDR2 YYNGEE. CDR3 sequence reads: CASSVGLNDGELFF. CDR3 bases: TGTGCCAGCAGCGTAGGCCTTAACGACGGGGAGCTGTTTTTT.

This clone has just one count. The V gene is TRBV28, the J gene TRBJ1-1; 7 bases line up with TRBD1. Losses at the gene ends were 7 bases for V and 0 bases for J; bases not matched to a gene: 8. Germline CDR1 is MDHEN and CDR2 is SYDVKM. CDR3 length equals 15 residues. The CDR3 here is CASTPGDRLNTEAFF. In nucleotides, the CDR3 is TGTGCCAGCACCCCCGGGGACAGATTGAACACTGAAGCTTTCTTT.

In regard to this clone: This same CDR3 is encoded by further DNA sequences in the sample. The CDR3 loop reads CASSFSGWGTEAFF. For the CDR3, the DNA is TGCGCCAGCAGCTTTTCAGGGTGGGGCACTGAAGCTTTCTTT. The chain employs TRBV5-1 and TRBJ1-1; TRBD1 is a possible D gene (5 bases). The CDR3 loop spans 14 amino acids. V was pared by 2 bases and J by 4 bases, with 12 bases between. Germline V gene lookup returns CDR1 SGHRS and CDR2 YFSETQ.

The chain recombines TRBV20-1 with TRBJ2-7; the D gene is possibly TRBD2 (6 bases). This CDR3 comprises 11 residues. V was pared by 7 bases and J by 3 bases, with 10 bases between. Looked up from germline, CDR1 is DFQATT and CDR2 is SNEGSKA (reference sequence). The CDR3 DNA reads as TGCAGTGGGGACTTCAACTACGAGCAGTACTTC. It codes for CSGDFNYEQYF.

The V gene is TRBV29-1, the J gene TRBJ2-5, with no clear D. Trimming took 7 bases from V and 1 from J, leaving 13 bases between them. CDR3 length: 13 residues. Germline lookup yields CDR1 SQVTM and CDR2 ANQGSEA. Here the CDR3 reads CSAPDEFQETQYF. In nucleotides, the CDR3 is TGCAGCGCTCCGGACGAGTTCCAAGAGACCCAGTACTTC.

Written as DNA, the CDR3 is TGTGCCAGCAGTTACTCGGAACAGAAACCCCCTGGCTACACCTTC. It yields the protein CASSYSEQKPPGYTF. The chain uses TRBV6-5 and TRBJ1-2; D is undetermined. CDR1 and CDR2 (germline): MNHEY, SVGAGI. The length of the CDR3 is 15 residues. Trimming took off 0 bases at V and 7 bases at J, with 15 bases between the two ends.

In its sample, this clone was seen once. This chain connects TRBV5-1 to TRBJ1-5; no clear D. The CDR3 runs 13 residues. V shed 2 bases and J shed 3 bases, with 6 bases lying between them. CDR1 is SGHRS and CDR2 is YFSETQ in the germline V gene. This CDR3 reads CASSFSLNQPQHF. The CDR3 nucleotides read TGCGCCAGCAGCTTTTCACTCAATCAGCCCCAGCATTTT.

The chain carries TRBV4-1 and TRBJ2-7; 13 nucleotides align to TRBD2. J lost 1 base, V lost 2 bases, and 5 bases had no gene match. The V gene's germline CDR1 is MGHRA and CDR2 YSYEKL. The CDR3 contains 17 residues. The chain's CDR3 is CASSQPTSGRTSYEQYF. In DNA form, the CDR3 reads TGCGCCAGCAGCCAACCGACTAGCGGGAGGACGTCCTACGAGCAGTACTTC.

This clone appeared a single time. The CDR3 DNA reads as TGCAGCGCCAAGGCTATCGGAGAAGTCTATGGCTACACCTTC. Residues: CSAKAIGEVYGYTF. The chain combines TRBV29-1 with TRBJ1-2; D not resolved. This CDR3 contains 14 residues. Germline values: CDR1 SQVTM, CDR2 ANQGSEA. Trimming removed 7 bases at V and 4 bases at J, with 19 bases between.

V and J are TRBV28 and TRBJ1-2; tentative D call: TRBD1 (5 bases). This CDR3 spans 14 amino acids. V gave up 2 bases and J gave up 3 bases, with 10 bases separating them. Germline CDR1 MDHEN, CDR2 SYDVKM. CDR3 in amino acids: CASSLQWGDYGYTF. Written as DNA, the CDR3 is TGTGCCAGCAGTTTACAGTGGGGGGACTATGGCTACACCTTC.

This clone was observed a single time. The chain combines TRBV7-6 with TRBJ1-5; D remains unclear. CDR3 length: 15 residues. Germline CDR1 reads SGHVS; CDR2 reads FNYEAQ. Trimming took off 1 base at V and 6 bases at J, with 13 bases between the two ends. The CDR3 DNA follows: TGTGCCAGCAGCTTAGACCCCGCCGGGTTTCAGCCCCAGCATTTT. Residues: CASSLDPAGFQPQHF.

The V gene is TRBV27, the J gene TRBJ1-1, with 9 bases identical to TRBD1. V shed 6 bases, J shed 3 bases, and the junction held 5 bases outside the gene matches. There are 14 residues in the CDR3. Germline V gene data show CDR1 as MNHEY and CDR2 as SMNVEV (reference sequence). The CDR3 nucleotides are TGTGCCAGCAGCCGACAGGGGGTTTACACTGAAGCTTTCTTT. As protein: CASSRQGVYTEAFF.

CDR3 DNA sequence: TGTGCCAGCAGCCCCCAGAGGGGTAACTATGGCTACACCTTC. Translated, it gives CASSPQRGNYGYTF. The gene calls are TRBV11-1 and TRBJ1-2; tentatively, D is TRBD1 (5 bases). This CDR3 spans 14 amino acids. Germline V gene lookup returns CDR1 SGHAT and CDR2 FQDESV (reference sequence). V gave up 5 bases and J gave up 1 base, with 11 bases separating them. Filled out from reference TRBV11-1 and TRBJ1-2, the complete variable domain reads EAEVAQSPRYKITEKSQAVAFWCDPISGHATLYWYRQILGQGPELLVQFQDESVVDDSQLPKDRFSAERLKGVDSTLKIQPAELGDSAMYLCASSPQRGNYGYTFGSGTRLTVV.

In regard to this clone: Different DNA sequences within this sample yield the same CDR3. The chain employs TRBV15 and TRBJ2-1; TRBD1 might be the D (6 bases). The V end lost 3 bases, the J end lost 0 bases, and 9 bases lay between the germline ends. This CDR3 contains 15 residues. Germline loops: CDR1 LNHNV, CDR2 YYDKDF (reference sequence). The CDR3, as DNA: TGTGCCACCAGCAGGGGACAAAGCTCCTACAATGAGCAGTTCTTC. Translation gives CATSRGQSSYNEQFF.

This clone came up a few times. The chain employs TRBV9 and TRBJ1-1; 11 nucleotides agree with TRBD1. The CDR3 totals 14 residues. CDR1 and CDR2 (germline): SGDLS, YYNGEE. J gave up 5 bases and V 3 bases, and 3 bases lay outside the gene matches. Here the CDR3 reads CASSAGQGATEAFF. CDR3 coding DNA: TGTGCCAGCAGCGCAGGACAGGGGGCGACTGAAGCTTTCTTT.

The chain joins TRBV5-8 to TRBJ2-2, with D tentatively TRBD1 (6 bases). The CDR3 contains 16 residues. Deletions cut 4 bases from V and 4 bases from J, with 17 bases between. Germline V CDR1 and CDR2: SGHTS, YDEGEE. In DNA form, the CDR3 reads TGTGCCAGCAGCCCAGAGGAACAGGGATTCACCGGGGAGCTGTTTTTT. Translated: CASSPEEQGFTGELFF.

V usage is TRBV11-3 and J usage is TRBJ2-1, with D perhaps matching TRBD2 (7 bases). In germline, CDR1 is SGHNT, CDR2 YENEEA. The CDR3 extends over 16 amino acids. V lost 5 bases and J 4 bases, leaving 18 bases between the germline ends. CDR3: CASSPGAAGKYNEQFF. CDR3 coding DNA: TGTGCCAGCAGCCCAGGGGCAGCGGGGAAATACAATGAGCAGTTCTTC.

The chain is built from TRBV6-5 and TRBJ1-1, with unresolved D. Trimming removed 6 bases from V and 1 base from J, with 12 bases in between. Germline V gene sequence: CDR1 MNHEY, CDR2 SVGAGI. CDR3 size: 14 residues. CDR3 sequence reads: CASSRVTPNTEAFF. The CDR3 bases are TGTGCCAGCAGCAGAGTAACCCCGAACACTGAAGCTTTCTTT.

The chain recombines TRBV25-1 with TRBJ2-4; the D gene is possibly TRBD1 (5 bases). Germline V gene sequence: CDR1 MGHDK, CDR2 SYGVNS. The CDR3 sequence is 14 residues long. Trimming shortened V by 1 base and J by 9 bases, and 13 bases separated the two germline ends. CDR3 sequence reads: CASSELQGTSIQYF. In DNA form, the CDR3 reads TGTGCCAGCAGTGAATTGCAGGGAACATCCATTCAGTACTTC.

This clone was counted a single time. The genes are TRBV9 and TRBJ2-3; perhaps TRBD2 as D (5 bases). This CDR3 has 16 residues. Germline V gives CDR1 SGDLS, CDR2 YYNGEE. Trimming took off 1 base at V and 2 bases at J, with 14 bases between the two ends. The CDR3 reads CASSVFSGLITDTQYF. CDR3 DNA: TGTGCCAGCAGCGTATTCAGCGGACTTATCACAGATACGCAGTATTTT.

The rearrangement links TRBV19 to TRBJ2-1, with D hard to call. Trimming removed 9 bases at V and 7 bases at J, with 13 bases between. This CDR3 has 12 residues. Looked up from germline, CDR1 is LNHDA and CDR2 is SQIVND (reference sequence). CDR3 in DNA: TGTGCCAGCGGAAAGCGTGGGAATGAGCAGTTCTTC. This encodes CASGKRGNEQFF.

The rearrangement uses TRBV10-1 and TRBJ2-7; 7 bases agree with TRBD2. The CDR3 runs 14 residues. The V gene's germline CDR1 is WNHNN and CDR2 SYGVQD (reference sequence). J was trimmed by 6 bases and V by 0 bases; bases with no gene match: 5. The CDR3 nucleotides read TGCGCCAGCAGTGAGTCCCCAGGGAGGGGCGAGCAGTACTTC. It translates to CASSESPGRGEQYF.

The chain joins TRBV25-1 to TRBJ2-7; TRBD2 aligns across 8 bases. The germline V gene has CDR1 MGHDK and CDR2 SYGVNS. This CDR3 is built from 14 residues. Trimming removed 4 bases from V and 3 bases from J; junction bases left unmatched: 5. DNA for the CDR3: TGTGCCAGCAGTGGTAGCGGGAAGTTCTACGAGCAGTACTTC. Its protein product is CASSGSGKFYEQYF.

The CDR3 DNA reads as TGCGCCAGCAACCAAGGACTAGCGGGAGACAATGAGCAGTTCTTC. Its translation: CASNQGLAGDNEQFF. The rearrangement joins TRBV5-1 to TRBJ2-1; 13 nucleotides match TRBD2. Germline V CDR1 and CDR2: SGHRS, YFSETQ. There are 15 residues in the CDR3. V lost 6 bases, J lost 5 bases, and 5 bases stayed unmatched.